The subject of this entry is one T cell receptor (beta chain). Indicated time point: newly diagnosed GD, antithyroid drugs for less than 3 months. The TCR library was made from RNA extracted from PBMCs. This sample is part of a study of regulatory T cells in long-lasting Graves disease. The CDR3 runs 15 residues. The V and J ends lost 1 base and 3 bases respectively, with 11 bases between them. Germline CDR1 reads MGHRA; CDR2 reads YSYEKL. To make TCR beta libraries, researchers used iRepertoire HTBI primers and Arm-PCR of CDR3 regions. TCRdb reprocessed the multiplex PCR reads via MiXCR and lists one record per CDR3 protein. The repertoire holds about 540,000 distinct CDR3 sequences, with approximately 12% as singletons. This sample was also put to use in a study of T cells in Graves' hyperthyroidism and ophthalmopathy. That publication notes: Blood also showed most of the thyroid clonotypes that were expanded above 0.001.

The TCR was taken from a man younger than 45 with Graves disease. The specimen was peripheral blood mononuclear cells (PBMCs), collected at new diagnosis, from a patient treated with antithyroid drugs. The gene calls are TRBV4-1 and TRBJ2-3; TRBD2 is a possible D gene (6 bases). The CDR3: CASSQVGGRTDTQYF. Written as DNA, the CDR3 is TGCGCCAGCAGCCAAGTGGGGGGTCGTACAGATACGCAGTATTTT.